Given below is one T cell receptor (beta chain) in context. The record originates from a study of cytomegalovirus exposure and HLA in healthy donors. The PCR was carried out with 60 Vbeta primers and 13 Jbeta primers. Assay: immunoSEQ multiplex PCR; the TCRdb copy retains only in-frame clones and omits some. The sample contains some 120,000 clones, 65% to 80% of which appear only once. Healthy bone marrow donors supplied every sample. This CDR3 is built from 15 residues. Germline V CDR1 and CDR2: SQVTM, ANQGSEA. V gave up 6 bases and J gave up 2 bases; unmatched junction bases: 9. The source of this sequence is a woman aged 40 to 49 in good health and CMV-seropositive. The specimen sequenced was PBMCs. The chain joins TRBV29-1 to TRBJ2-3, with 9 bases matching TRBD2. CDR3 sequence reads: CSVGLAQGSTDTQYF. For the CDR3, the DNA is TGCAGCGTGGGACTAGCCCAGGGGTCCACAGATACGCAGTATTTT.